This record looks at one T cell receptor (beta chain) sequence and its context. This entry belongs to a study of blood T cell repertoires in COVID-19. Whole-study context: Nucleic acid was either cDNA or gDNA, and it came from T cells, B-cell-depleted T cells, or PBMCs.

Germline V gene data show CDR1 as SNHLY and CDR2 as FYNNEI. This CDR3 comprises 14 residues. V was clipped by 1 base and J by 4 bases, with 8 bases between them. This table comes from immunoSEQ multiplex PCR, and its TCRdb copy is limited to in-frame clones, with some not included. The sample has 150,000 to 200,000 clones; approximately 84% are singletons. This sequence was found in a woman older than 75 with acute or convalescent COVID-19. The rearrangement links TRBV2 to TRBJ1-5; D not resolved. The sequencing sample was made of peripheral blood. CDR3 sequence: CASSEVQDNQPQHF. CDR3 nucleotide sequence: TGTGCCAGCAGTGAAGTGCAGGATAATCAGCCCCAGCATTTT.